The source of this T cell receptor (beta chain) is a study of T cell repertoires in cytomegalovirus infection (dated by TCRdb to between 2018 and 2020). General notes on the study: The peptide stimulations were aimed at well-studied HLA-B-restricted epitopes as well as recently identified HLA-C-restricted CMV epitopes, whose presentation resists viral immunomodulation. The HLA type of each donor mattered for the analysis, because public TCR beta signatures pointed to carriage of CMV infection along with the matching HLA type.

Here is what the overall study found, with its caveats: Cumulative frequency of public TCR beta family members discriminated carriers of CMV infection plus the relevant HLA type in this cohort and an independent approximately 370-donor cohort. In the ex vivo response, HLA-C-restricted CMV-specific TCR beta clonotypes were dominant, and in two of eight donors the single most frequent clonotype came from this HLA-C-restricted group.

On this clonotype itself: The specificity of this receptor is unknown. No qualities accompany the bases; no much larger clone lies one base away.

What the treatment or condition label conveys for this sample: in vitro stimulation with specific CMV peptide epitopes to enrich CMV-specific T cells. Inclusive of the bounding cysteine and phenylalanine, the CDR3 is 14 residues long. The CDR3 DNA has 42 bases and is translated from base 1. Sequences SGHTA (CDR1) and FQGTGA (CDR2) are obtained from the germline V gene. The V end loses 0 bases and the J end loses 2 bases, and a stretch of 5 bases separates them. Sequencing took place on an Illumina HiSeq 1500. TCRdb reprocessing: public reads trimmed at Q25 with fastp, clones called with MiXCR, in-frame beta chains kept. Rows are combined by CDR3 protein, so each entry shows the most common genes and DNA. Within this sample are 380,000 or so distinct CDR3 sequences, with approximately 35% of them counted one time only. The ten largest account for roughly 14% of the sample.

This specimen consisted of cultured PBMCs, obtained from culture after CMV antigen stimulation. The chain employs TRBV7-3 and TRBJ2-1; no D gene is confidently identified. This clonotype was sampled from a human donor in good health (CMV status not recorded). Some clones in this sample may be carry-over from other donors' samples. The CDR3 is CASSLTRTYNEQFF. The bases read TGTGCCAGCAGCTTAACTAGGACCTACAATGAGCAGTTCTTC.